Each of the 22 T cell receptor beta chains below was sequenced from the same sample in a study of shared clonotypes between healthy human individuals (dated by TCRdb to the early 2020s). Libraries were built with the immunoSEQ multiplex PCR assay. Not all clones reach the TCRdb copy of this immuneACCESS table, which keeps in-frame sequences only. Checked studies attribute under half of the gap to unresolved V genes and leave the rest unexplained. A total of roughly 1 million clones appear in this sample, 70% to 80% of them only once. Of the sample, around 1.5% falls within the top ten clones. Source material: memory CD4+ T cells sorted from blood. The label giving this sample's cell subset or site can be read as: CD45RA-negative fraction. These receptors were collected from a man in his late teens or twenties in good health.

The chain has TRBV6-5 and TRBJ1-1; no firm D call. Germline loops: CDR1 MNHEY, CDR2 SVGAGI. The CDR3 is 11 residues long. Trimming removed 10 bases at V and 1 base at J, with 7 bases between. CDR3 sequence (DNA): TGTGCCATACGTAGGAACACTGAAGCTTTCTTT. It specifies CAIRRNTEAFF.

This clone was counted between two and nine times. The chain joins TRBV19 to TRBJ1-4; 7 bases align to TRBD1. Germline V lookup: CDR1 LNHDA, CDR2 SQIVND (reference sequence). V was clipped by 2 bases and J by 3 bases; unmatched bases: 6. The CDR3 extends over 16 amino acids. The CDR3 region is CASSITGVKANEKLFF. The CDR3 region has the DNA TGTGCCAGTAGTATAACAGGGGTCAAAGCTAATGAAAAACTGTTTTTT.

About this clone: A read error is the likely source, as a far larger clone sits one nucleotide away. This sample also contains other DNA sequences that code for the same CDR3. CDR3 bases: TGTGCCAGCAGCTTGGCCAATACCTACGAGCAGTACTTC. Translating it yields CASSLANTYEQYF. The chain employs TRBV5-6 and TRBJ2-7; D not resolved. This CDR3 spans 13 amino acids. V was pared by 0 bases and J by 2 bases, with 6 bases between. The V gene's germline CDR1 is SGHDT and CDR2 YYEEEE.

The chain combines TRBV5-6 with TRBJ1-1, with D possibly TRBD1 on 5 matching bases. This CDR3 comprises 14 residues. The V end lost 4 bases, the J end lost 4 bases, and 14 bases lay between the germline ends. The germline V gene encodes CDR1 SGHDT and CDR2 YYEEEE. The CDR3 sequence: CASSQGPVSTEAFF. CDR3 DNA: TGTGCCAGCAGCCAGGGACCGGTGAGCACTGAAGCTTTCTTT.

The V and J genes are TRBV9 and TRBJ1-1; 9 nucleotides agree with TRBD1. This CDR3 spans 15 amino acids. CDR1 and CDR2 from the germline V gene are SGDLS and YYNGEE. J was trimmed by 6 bases and V by 2 bases; bases with no gene match: 8. DNA for the CDR3: TGTGCCAGCAGCGTTTCCGGGACAGGGTACTCTGAAGCTTTCTTT. It encodes CASSVSGTGYSEAFF.

To note about this clone: The sample contains more than one DNA sequence encoding this CDR3. The chain recombines TRBV9 with TRBJ1-2; D not resolved. The ends were cut back, 0 bases at V and 7 bases at J, with 7 bases in the middle. This CDR3 spans 12 amino acids. CDR1 SGDLS and CDR2 YYNGEE come from the germline V gene. DNA of the CDR3: TGTGCCAGCAGCGTAGCCCGTGGTGGCTACACCTTC. The encoded protein is CASSVARGGYTF.

This rearrangement joins TRBV7-2 to TRBJ1-4; D is unresolved. Per germline, CDR1 SGHTA and CDR2 FQGNSA. The V end lost 2 bases, the J end lost 7 bases, and 11 bases lay between the germline ends. This CDR3 contains 14 residues. CDR3 in DNA: TGTGCCAGCAGCTTAAATGGGCTCGTTGAAAAACTGTTTTTT. Encoded protein: CASSLNGLVEKLFF.

This clone was observed a few times. The same CDR3 arises from other DNA sequences in this sample as well. The chain has TRBV30 and TRBJ1-4; D is ambiguous. Trimming shortened V by 0 bases and J by 4 bases, and 6 bases separated the two germline ends. The germline CDR1 and CDR2 sequences are GTSNPN and SVGIG (reference sequence). This CDR3 has 13 amino acids. This CDR3 reads CAWSVLDNEKLFF. CDR3 nucleotides: TGTGCCTGGAGTGTACTTGATAATGAAAAACTGTTTTTT.

This sequence joins TRBV5-8 and TRBJ2-7; D may be TRBD1 (7 bases). The CDR3 is 12 residues long. With 5 bases removed from V and 3 bases from J, the gap between germline ends came to 9 bases. Germline loops: CDR1 SGHTS, CDR2 YDEGEE. In DNA form, the CDR3 reads TGTGCCAGCAGGCGGGACAGCTACGAGCAGTACTTC. Translation gives CASRRDSYEQYF.

The genes are TRBV5-1 and TRBJ2-7; 8 nucleotides match TRBD1. J gave up 6 bases and V 3 bases, and 2 bases lay outside the gene matches. Germline V lookup: CDR1 SGHRS, CDR2 YFSETQ. This CDR3 has 12 amino acids. In DNA form, the CDR3 reads TGCGCCAGCAGCTCGACAGGGGCCGAGCAGTACTTC. Translated, it gives CASSSTGAEQYF.

Notes on this clone: This may stem from a read error, because a much larger clone lies one nucleotide away. V gene TRBV5-5 combines with J gene TRBJ2-7; D remains ambiguous. Deletions cut 1 base from V and 2 bases from J, with 4 bases between. The V gene's germline CDR1 is SGHKS and CDR2 YYEKEE (reference sequence). This CDR3 has 12 residues. As DNA, the CDR3 is TGTGCCAGCAGCTTGACCCCCTACGAGCAGTACTTC. Translating it yields CASSLTPYEQYF.

The V and J genes are TRBV9 and TRBJ1-2; TRBD1 matches at 8 bases. The V gene's germline CDR1 is SGDLS and CDR2 YYNGEE. V gave up 4 bases and J gave up 2 bases; unmatched junction bases: 10. This CDR3 is 16 amino acids long. Here the CDR3 reads CASSPDRARLNYGYTF. DNA of the CDR3: TGTGCCAGCAGCCCGGACAGGGCTCGCTTGAACTATGGCTACACCTTC. The full variable domain, rest sourced from reference TRBV9 and TRBJ1-2, is DSGVTQTPKHLITATGQRVTLRCSPRSGDLSVYWYQQSLDQGLQFLIQYYNGEERAKGNILERFSAQQFPDLHSELNLSSLELGDSALYFCASSPDRARLNYGYTFGSGTRLTVV.

The V and J genes are TRBV6-5 and TRBJ2-1, with TRBD2 identical over 11 bases. V was pared by 5 bases and J by 5 bases, with 5 bases of the junction left unmatched. There are 15 residues in the CDR3. CDR1 is MNHEY and CDR2 is SVGAGI in the germline V gene. The CDR3 nucleotides read TGTGCCAGCAGTAGGGGGACTAGCGGACACAATGAGCAGTTCTTC. Residues: CASSRGTSGHNEQFF.

This chain links TRBV7-9 with TRBJ2-3, with D possibly matching TRBD2 (7 bases). The V and J ends lost 4 bases and 0 bases respectively, with 23 bases between them. There are 19 residues in the CDR3. Germline V gene data show CDR1 as SEHNR and CDR2 as FQNEAQ (reference sequence). The CDR3: CASSSGGGGYPASTDTQYF. CDR3 nucleotides: TGTGCCAGCAGCTCCGGCGGGGGCGGATACCCAGCTAGCACAGATACGCAGTATTTT. Looking up the rest from reference TRBV7-9 and TRBJ2-3 gives the full variable domain: DTGVSQNPRHKITKRGQNVTFRCDPISEHNRLYWYRQTLGQGPEFLTYFQNEAQLEKSRLLSDRFSAERPKGSFSTLEIQRTEQGDSAMYLCASSSGGGGYPASTDTQYFGPGTRLTVL.

The chain has TRBV6-4 and TRBJ2-2; 7 nucleotides match TRBD2. CDR3 length: 15 amino acids. Per germline, CDR1 MRHNA and CDR2 SNTAGT. With V trimmed by 5 bases and J by 5 bases, 8 bases remained unmatched. The CDR3 spells CASSLAPGRTGELFF. The CDR3 DNA reads as TGTGCCAGCAGTTTGGCCCCCGGGAGGACCGGGGAGCTGTTTTTT.

This clone has just a few counts. This chain connects TRBV13 to TRBJ1-1; D gene unclear. Germline CDR1 is PRHDT and CDR2 is FYEKMQ (reference sequence). V was trimmed by 2 bases and J by 9 bases, leaving 13 bases between them. The CDR3 runs 13 residues. This CDR3 is CASSLKGSRQAFF. For the CDR3, the DNA is TGTGCCAGCAGCTTAAAAGGGAGCAGGCAAGCTTTCTTT. Full variable domain (rest looked up from reference TRBV13 and TRBJ1-1): AAGVIQSPRHLIKEKRETATLKCYPIPRHDTVYWYQQGPGQDPQFLISFYEKMQSDKGSIPDRFSAQQFSDYHSELNMSSLELGDSALYFCASSLKGSRQAFFGQGTRLTVV.

J is TRBJ1-5 and V is TRBV23-1; tentative D call: TRBD1 (6 bases). TRBV23-1 is classed as an ORF, of uncertain function. Trimming shortened V by 9 bases and J by 4 bases, and 22 bases separated the two germline ends. This CDR3 has 16 amino acids. The CDR3 sequence is CASLGQRGIRNQPQHF. The DNA for the CDR3 is TGCGCCAGTTTAGGACAGAGAGGGATTCGTAATCAGCCCCAGCATTTT.

This clone was seen just once. V usage is TRBV6-5 and J usage is TRBJ2-7; 9 bases map to TRBD1. There are 15 residues in the CDR3. CDR1 is MNHEY, CDR2 SVGAGI, per germline. Trimming at V came to 2 bases and at J to 0 bases, leaving 2 bases not matched to a gene. Here the CDR3 reads CASSYGTGTSYEQYF. CDR3 in DNA: TGTGCCAGCAGTTACGGGACAGGGACCTCCTACGAGCAGTACTTC.

This chain joins TRBV5-4 and TRBJ2-6, with 7 bases identical to TRBD2. J gave up 3 bases and V 3 bases, and 3 bases lay outside the gene matches. Germline CDR1 and CDR2: SGHNT and YYREEE (reference sequence). CDR3 size: 15 residues. The CDR3 protein is CASSWGGRGANVLTF. The CDR3 region has the DNA TGTGCCAGCAGCTGGGGGGGTCGTGGGGCCAACGTCCTGACTTTC.

The CDR3 DNA follows: TGCGCCAGCAGCTTGGCCGGGGCAGGCACAGATACGCAGTATTTT. Translation: CASSLAGAGTDTQYF. This sequence joins TRBV5-1 and TRBJ2-3, with D possibly being TRBD1 or TRBD2 (5 bases each). In germline, CDR1 is SGHRS, CDR2 YFSETQ. Trimming shortened V by 0 bases and J by 1 base, and 9 bases separated the two germline ends. This CDR3 has 15 amino acids. Drawing the rest from reference TRBV5-1 and TRBJ2-3, the complete variable domain is KAGVTQTPRYLIKTRGQQVTLSCSPISGHRSVSWYQQTPGQGLQFLFEYFSETQRNKGNFPGRFSGRQFSNSRSEMNVSTLELGDSALYLCASSLAGAGTDTQYFGPGTRLTVL.

The chain carries TRBV6-6 and TRBJ2-7, with a possible D match to TRBD2 (6 bases). V was trimmed by 4 bases and J by 0 bases, leaving 13 bases between them. The length of the CDR3 is 15 residues. Germline values: CDR1 MNHNY, CDR2 SVGAGI (reference sequence). The DNA for the CDR3 is TGTGCCAGCAGTTGGACGGGACTTAGCTCCTACGAGCAGTACTTC. Encoded protein: CASSWTGLSSYEQYF.

The chain carries TRBV28 and TRBJ2-2; 9 bases map to TRBD1. J gave up 2 bases and V 5 bases, and 6 bases lay outside the gene matches. From germline, CDR1 is MDHEN and CDR2 SYDVKM. The CDR3 runs 16 residues. Here the CDR3 reads CASSPPGQGNTGELFF. In nucleotides, the CDR3 is TGTGCCAGCAGTCCCCCGGGACAGGGTAACACCGGGGAGCTGTTTTTT.